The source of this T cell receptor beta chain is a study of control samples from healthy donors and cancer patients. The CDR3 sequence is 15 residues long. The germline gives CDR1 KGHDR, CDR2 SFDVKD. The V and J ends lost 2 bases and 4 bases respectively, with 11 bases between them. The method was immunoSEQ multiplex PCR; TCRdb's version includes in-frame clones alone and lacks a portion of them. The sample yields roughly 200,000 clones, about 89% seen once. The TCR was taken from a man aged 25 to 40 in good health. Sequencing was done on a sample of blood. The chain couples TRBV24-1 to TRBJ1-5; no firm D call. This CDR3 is CATSDYFRVNQPQHF. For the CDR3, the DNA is TGTGCCACCAGTGATTATTTCCGTGTTAATCAGCCCCAGCATTTT.